This is a list of T cell receptor beta chains from one sample in a study of T cell repertoires in cytomegalovirus infection. No antigens are known for them. TCRdb fed the reads into MiXCR, producing one record per CDR3 protein. The sample contains 250,000 to 400,000 distinct CDR3 sequences, around 25% of which appear only once. The sequencing here drew on cultured PBMCs, taken from culture after CMV antigen stimulation. The origin of the receptors is a human donor in good health (CMV status not recorded). Some clones in this sample may be carry-over from other donors' samples. The CDR3 runs from the conserved cysteine through the conserved F or W. D genes are given only for firm matches. Only part of the rows carry a size: once, few, many, or a class if the clone is expanded.

>TRBJ2-2|TRBV7-2|few|13|-
TGTGCCAGCAGCCCTCGTATCCCCGGGGAGCTGTTTTTT
CASSPRIPGELFF
>TRBJ2-1|TRBV27|-|16|-
TGTGCCAGCAGTTTTCAAGTGGAGTGGGGGACGAATGAGCAGTTCTTC
CASSFQVEWGTNEQFF
>TRBJ2-2|TRBV11-2|few|19|TRBD2
TGTGCCAGCAGCTTAATCCTAGCGGGACGGACCCCGATGGGCGGGGAGCTGTTTTTT
CASSLILAGRTPMGGELFF
>TRBJ1-1|TRBV11-2|few|16|TRBD1
TGTGCCAGCATCCTTAGGGACAGGGGGCTTCGGGGTGAAGCTTTCTTT
CASILRDRGLRGEAFF
>TRBJ1-4|TRBV29-1|-|14|TRBD1
TGCAGCGTTCCGCGGACAGGGGGGCCTGAAAAACTGTTTTTT
CSVPRTGGPEKLFF
>TRBJ2-7|TRBV7-2|-|14|-
TGTGCCAGCAGCTTATTCAGGCCCCCGGAGGAGCAGTACTTC
CASSLFRPPEEQYF
>TRBJ1-5|TRBV28|-|16|-
TGTGCCAGCAGCCGGGCAGGGGTAAATAGCAATCAGCCCCAGCATTTT
CASSRAGVNSNQPQHF
>TRBJ2-1|TRBV7-8|many|12|-
TGTGCCAGCAGCTTAAAAGGGTATGAGCAGTTCTTC
CASSLKGYEQFF
>TRBJ2-7|TRBV4-3|many|13|TRBD2
TGCGCCAGCGCTGGACTAGCTACCGGGGAGCAGTACTTC
CASAGLATGEQYF
>TRBJ1-5|TRBV12-3/TRBV12-4|once|13|TRBD1
TGTGCCAGCGCCACAGGGGCTGCTCAGCCCCAGCATTTT
CASATGAAQPQHF
>TRBJ1-1|TRBV4-3|-|15|-
TGCGCCAGCAGCCAAGTTGATAGGCTGAACACTGAAGCTTTCTTT
CASSQVDRLNTEAFF
>TRBJ2-5|TRBV7-2|-|14|-
TGTGCCAGCAGCTTAGCACGGGTCGGGGAGACCCAGTACTTC
CASSLARVGETQYF
>TRBJ1-4|TRBV20-1|many|14|-
TGCAGTGCTAACTTCGCTTTGGGTAATGAAAAACTGTTTTTT
CSANFALGNEKLFF
>TRBJ2-2|TRBV3-1|-|15|TRBD1
TGTGCCAGCAGCCTTTCTGACAGGGGCACCGGGGAGCTGTTTTTT
CASSLSDRGTGELFF
>TRBJ1-1|TRBV7-9|-|15|-
TGTGCCAGCAGCCCGCAGGGGACATCGAACACTGAAGCTTTCTTT
CASSPQGTSNTEAFF
>TRBJ2-2|TRBV7-2|-|14|-
TGTGCCAGCAGCTTATCGAGGCACACCGGGGAGCTGTTTTTT
CASSLSRHTGELFF
>TRBJ2-1|TRBV11-2|-|17|TRBD2
TGTGCCAGCAGCTCCACTAGGGGACTAGCGGGAGGGCATGAGCAGTTCTTC
CASSSTRGLAGGHEQFF
>TRBJ2-1|TRBV7-2|-|13|-
TGTGCCAGCAGACAAACCACGTACAATGAGCAGTTCTTC
CASRQTTYNEQFF